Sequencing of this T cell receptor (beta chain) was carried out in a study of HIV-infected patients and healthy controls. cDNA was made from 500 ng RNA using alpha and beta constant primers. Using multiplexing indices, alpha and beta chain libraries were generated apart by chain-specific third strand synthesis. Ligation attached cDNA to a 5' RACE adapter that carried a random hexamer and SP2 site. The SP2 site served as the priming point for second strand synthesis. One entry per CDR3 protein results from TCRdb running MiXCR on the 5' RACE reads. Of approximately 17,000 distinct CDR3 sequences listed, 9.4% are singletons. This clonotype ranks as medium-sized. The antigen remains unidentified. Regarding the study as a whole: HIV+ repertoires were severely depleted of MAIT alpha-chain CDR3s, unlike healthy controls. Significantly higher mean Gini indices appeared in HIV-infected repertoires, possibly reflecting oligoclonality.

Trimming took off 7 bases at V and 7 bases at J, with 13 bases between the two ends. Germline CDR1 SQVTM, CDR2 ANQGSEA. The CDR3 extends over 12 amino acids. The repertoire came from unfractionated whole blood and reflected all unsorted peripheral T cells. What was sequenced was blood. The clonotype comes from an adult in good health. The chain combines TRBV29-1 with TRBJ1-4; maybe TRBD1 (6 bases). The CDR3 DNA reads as TGCAGCGCGAGGACAGCCTCTGAAAAACTGTTTTTT. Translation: CSARTASEKLFF.